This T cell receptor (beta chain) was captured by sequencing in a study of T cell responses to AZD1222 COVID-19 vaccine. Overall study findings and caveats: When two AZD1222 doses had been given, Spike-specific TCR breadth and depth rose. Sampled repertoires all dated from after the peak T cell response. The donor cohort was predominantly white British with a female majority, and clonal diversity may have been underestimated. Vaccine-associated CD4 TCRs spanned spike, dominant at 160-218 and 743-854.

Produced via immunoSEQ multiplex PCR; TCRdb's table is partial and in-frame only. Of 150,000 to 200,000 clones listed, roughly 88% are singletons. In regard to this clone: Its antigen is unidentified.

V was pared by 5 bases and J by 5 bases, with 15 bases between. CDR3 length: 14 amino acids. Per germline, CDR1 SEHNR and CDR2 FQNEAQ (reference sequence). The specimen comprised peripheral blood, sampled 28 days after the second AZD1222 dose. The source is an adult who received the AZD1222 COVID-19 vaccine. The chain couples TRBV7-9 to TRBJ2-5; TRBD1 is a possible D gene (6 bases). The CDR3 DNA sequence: TGTGCCAGCAGCCGAGGACAGAGGGAGGAGACCCAGTACTTC. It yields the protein CASSRGQREETQYF.